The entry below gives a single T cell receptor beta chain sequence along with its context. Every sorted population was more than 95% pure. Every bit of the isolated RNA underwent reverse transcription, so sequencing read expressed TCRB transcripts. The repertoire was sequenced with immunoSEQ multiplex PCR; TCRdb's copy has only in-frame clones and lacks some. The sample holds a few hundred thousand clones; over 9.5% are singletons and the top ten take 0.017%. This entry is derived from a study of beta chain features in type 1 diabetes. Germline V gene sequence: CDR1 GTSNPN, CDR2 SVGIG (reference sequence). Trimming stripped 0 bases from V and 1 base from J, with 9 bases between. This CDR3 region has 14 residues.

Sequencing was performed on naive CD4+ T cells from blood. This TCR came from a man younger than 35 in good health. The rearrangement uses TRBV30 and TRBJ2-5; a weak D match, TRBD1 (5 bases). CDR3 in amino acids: CAWSVSGIQETQYF. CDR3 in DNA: TGTGCCTGGAGTGTGTCAGGGATCCAAGAGACCCAGTACTTC. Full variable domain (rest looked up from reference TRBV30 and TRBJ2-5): SQTIHQWPATLVQPVGSPLSLECTVEGTSNPNLYWYRQAAGRGLQLLFYSVGIGQISSEVPQNLSASRPQDRQFILSSKKLLLSDSGFYLCAWSVSGIQETQYFGPGTRLLVL.